This TCR beta chain was captured in a study of T cells in localized non-small cell lung cancer (TCRdb year 2020). Some background on the complete study: Comparing tumors with uninvolved tumor-adjacent lungs, the study looked at the T cell repertoires of hundreds of patients with early-stage NSCLC. The cohort consisted of roughly 240 treatment-naive NSCLC patients whose localized lung tumors had been resected. The mean age of the NSCLC patients was about 62 years, with about 120 men and about a hundred women. General study outcomes and caveats: Because of the exploratory design, TCR variables were selected using unadjusted p-values without false-discovery rate correction. Because multi-region tumor sequencing was not done, intratumor heterogeneity could not be ruled out. A median of approximately 62 of the top 100 tumor clones turned up in the paired uninvolved adjacent lung, and roughly 30 of those clones also ranked among the top 100 of that same adjacent lung. Uninvolved tumor-adjacent lung showed the highest T cell clonality, higher than tumor, which suggests more focused antigenic responses in the uninvolved tumor-adjacent lung. Longer overall survival was associated with higher blood T cell density, whereas shorter survival was associated with higher adjacent-lung clonality.

At diagnosis, peripheral blood, uninvolved tumor-adjacent lung and tumor were collected and were preserved as a mix of fresh-frozen and FFPE material. For TCR repertoire profiling, blood samples were analyzed as peripheral blood mononuclear cells. To note about this clone: Its recognized antigen is unknown. No base qualities exist here, and no much larger clone lies one base off it.

The immunoSEQ Assay was used to sequence TCR beta CDR3 regions from DNA. From the authors' description of their analysis: To compute T cell density, TCR beta template counts were normalized to usable DNA, which was estimated by amplifying housekeeping genes. The preseqR package was used to estimate richness by extrapolating to 400,000 templates for PBMC samples and to 120,000 templates for tissue samples. Clonality was taken to be one minus Pielou's evenness. Differential abundance testing on productive amino-acid clonotypes, with a minimum total count of 5 and an alpha of 0.1, was used to identify tissue-enriched TCRs. Repertoire overlap between compartments was quantified with the Jaccard Index and Morisita Overlap Index. GLIPH grouped TCR beta CDR3s together with public tetramer-defined viral CDR3s, and a viral motif had to include at least three viral sequences and show V-gene enrichment. TCRdb stores this immuneACCESS table with in-frame sequences only. Part of the clones is absent; in the studies checked, under half of the shortfall reflects unresolved V genes, and no reason is known for the rest. V, J and clone size derive from that table, while D and trimming were established from the DNA sequence. This sample has some 19,000 clones in its table, and over 80% of those were observed once. Roughly 4% of the sample goes to the ten largest clones.

The CDR3 runs 16 residues from the cysteine to the phenylalanine. Here the CDR3 DNA is all that survives: 48 bases in frame from base 1. CDR1 and CDR2, per the germline V gene, are SGHTA and FQGNSA. Trimming removed 1 base from V and 1 base from J, leaving 13 bases between the germline ends. The rearrangement combines TRBV7-2 with TRBJ2-5; 5 matching bases give a weak D call of TRBD1. The sample here was peripheral blood, taken before any cancer treatment. This TCR came from a male donor at least 60 years old with stage I squamous cell lung carcinoma. In nucleotide form, the sequence is TGTGCCAGCAGCTTAGGGCGGACACTTTCCCAAGAGACCCAGTACTTC. Its translation reads: CASSLGRTLSQETQYF.